The text below deals with one T cell receptor beta chain. This clonotype was recorded a few times. This clone's antigen is unknown. A much larger clone lies one base from this, so it may be a read error. Genomic DNA served as template for TCR beta VDJ combination and CDR3 sequence profiling. TCR repertoire sequencing was run on an Illumina HiSeq 2000. In the source study's methods: Repertoire assessment relied on Simpson's diversity index, CDR3 size and DJ length profiles, and TRBV/TRBJ rearrangement plots. Whichever DNA sequence was most abundant in the deep sequencing data was defined as the immunodominant clone. CDR3 amino acid sequences were checked for sharing between subjects and were compared against published repertoires and the VDJdb database. TCRdb handled the public reads itself, with Q25 trimming in fastp and clone calling in MiXCR, and kept productive beta chains. CDR3 protein sequences are deduplicated, and each keeps its most common genes and DNA. The V and J calls, along with clone size, are taken from TCRdb and not from the paper's own processing. The sample has hundreds of thousands of distinct CDR3 sequences on record, 65% to 75% of them singletons. The ten largest clones take up 4% of the sample.

This record belongs to a study of CD8+CD57+ T cells in acquired aplastic anemia listed by TCRdb under 2018. Some background on the complete study: Extracted DNA from sorted CD4+ and CD8+ cells averaged about 2.9 ug, ranging from about 0.18 to 27.4 ug. For healthy donor samples, the average read count was about 10 million for CD4+ cells and 11 million to 14 million for CD8+ cells. What the authors observed across the whole study: Twenty-nine CD8+ CDR3 sequences were shared between patients and controls but appeared highly expressed in patients and within their immunodominant clones. CD8+ Simpson's diversity did not differ significantly between patients and healthy controls (P=0.060).

From the germline V gene, CDR1 is MNHNS and CDR2 is SASEGT. The CDR3 starts with the cysteine, ends with the phenylalanine, and has 15 residues. Only the CDR3 DNA is retained, 45 bases long and in frame from the first base. TCR repertoires of sorted CD4+ and CD8+ blood T cells from severe aplastic anemia patients and healthy subjects were deep-sequenced in the study. Ficoll-Paque density gradient centrifugation was used to isolate peripheral blood mononuclear cells. Before DNA extraction, CD4+ and CD8+ T cells were sorted with FACS or magnetic beads. The chain is assembled from TRBV6-1 and TRBJ1-1, and perhaps TRBD1 as D gene, on 5 matching bases. The sequence came from a human donor in good health, serving as a control. The sequenced material came from sorted CD4+, CD8+, or CD8+CD57+ T cells (not recorded which) from PBMCs. The DNA sequence is TGTGCCAGCAGTATTACAACCGGGACGAACACTGAAGCTCTCTTT. Its coded protein is CASSITTGTNTEALF.